The clone carrying this T cell receptor beta chain has at least ten counts. The source of the sample is a study of blood T cell repertoires in COVID-19. For the study at large: The samples span acute and convalescent COVID-19 from the United States, Italy and Spain. Nucleic acid was either cDNA or gDNA, and it came from T cells, B-cell-depleted T cells, or PBMCs.

In the authors' workflow: Amplification from reference gene primers served as the basis for estimated nucleated cell counts. Clones were sequenced by immunoSEQ multiplex PCR, and TCRdb holds only the in-frame ones, with some missing. V, J and clone size reflect that table, while D and trimming were determined from the DNA. The repertoire holds some 180,000 clones, with about 80% as singletons. Germline values: CDR1 MDHEN, CDR2 SYDVKM. The CDR3 totals 16 residues. The V segment lost 5 bases and the J segment 0 bases; nucleotides outside the gene matches: 10. Sample: peripheral blood. The TCR comes from a man between 70 and 80 years old with active or convalescent COVID-19. This chain links TRBV28 with TRBJ2-7; 7 bases are a match to TRBD1. CDR3 protein: CASSPLFRGPSYEQYF. The CDR3 bases are TGTGCCAGCAGTCCCCTCTTTAGGGGGCCCTCCTACGAGCAGTACTTC.